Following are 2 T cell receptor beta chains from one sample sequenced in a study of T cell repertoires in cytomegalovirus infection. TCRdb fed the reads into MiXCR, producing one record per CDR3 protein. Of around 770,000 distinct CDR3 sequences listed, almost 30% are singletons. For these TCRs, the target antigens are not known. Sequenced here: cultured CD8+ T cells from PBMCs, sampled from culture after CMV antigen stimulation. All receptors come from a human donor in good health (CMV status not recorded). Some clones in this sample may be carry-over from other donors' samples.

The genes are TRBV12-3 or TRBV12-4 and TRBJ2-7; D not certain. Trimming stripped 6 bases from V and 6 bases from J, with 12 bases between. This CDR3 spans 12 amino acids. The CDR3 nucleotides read TGTGCCAGCAGCCTCGGATCCGCCGAGCAGTACTTC. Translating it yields CASSLGSAEQYF.

CDR3 sequence (DNA): TGCGCCAGCAGCGACGGACTAGTGAAAAACATTCAGTACTTC. Encoded protein: CASSDGLVKNIQYF. The chain couples TRBV4-1 to TRBJ2-4, with TRBD2 matching 7 bases. From germline, CDR1 is MGHRA and CDR2 YSYEKL. The CDR3 is 14 residues long. The V segment lost 5 bases and the J segment 4 bases; nucleotides outside the gene matches: 5.